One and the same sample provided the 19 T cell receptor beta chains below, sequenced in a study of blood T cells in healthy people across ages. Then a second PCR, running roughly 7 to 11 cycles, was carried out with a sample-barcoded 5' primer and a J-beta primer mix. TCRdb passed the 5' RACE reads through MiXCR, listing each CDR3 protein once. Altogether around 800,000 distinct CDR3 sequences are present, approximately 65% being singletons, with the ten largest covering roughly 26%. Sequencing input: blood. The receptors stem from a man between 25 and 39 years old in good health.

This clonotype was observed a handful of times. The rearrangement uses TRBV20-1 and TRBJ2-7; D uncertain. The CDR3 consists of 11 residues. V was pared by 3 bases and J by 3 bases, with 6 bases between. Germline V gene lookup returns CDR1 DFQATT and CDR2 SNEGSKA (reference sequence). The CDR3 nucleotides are TGCAGTGCTAGTTTAGACTACGAGCAGTACTTC. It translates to CSASLDYEQYF.

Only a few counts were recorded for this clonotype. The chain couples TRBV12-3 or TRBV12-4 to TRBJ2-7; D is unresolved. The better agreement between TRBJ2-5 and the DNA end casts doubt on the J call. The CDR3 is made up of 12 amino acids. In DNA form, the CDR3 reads TGTGCCAGCAGTTTACCCCGAGGGACCCAGTACTTC. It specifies CASSLPRGTQYF.

CDR3 loop: CASSLFVTGSTTGELFF. As DNA, the CDR3 is TGCGCCAGCAGCTTATTCGTGACAGGGAGTACCACCGGGGAGCTGTTTTTT. J is TRBJ2-2 and V is TRBV5-1, with TRBD1 identical over 7 bases. The CDR3 length is 17 residues. Germline V gene lookup returns CDR1 SGHRS and CDR2 YFSETQ. With 2 bases clipped from V and 4 bases from J, the junction kept 11 bases outside the gene matches.

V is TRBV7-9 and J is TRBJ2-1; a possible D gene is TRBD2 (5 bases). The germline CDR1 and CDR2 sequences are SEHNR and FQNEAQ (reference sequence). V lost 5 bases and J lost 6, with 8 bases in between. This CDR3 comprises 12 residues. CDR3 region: CASSGAGNEQFF. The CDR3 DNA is TGTGCCAGCAGCGGCGCGGGCAATGAGCAGTTCTTC.

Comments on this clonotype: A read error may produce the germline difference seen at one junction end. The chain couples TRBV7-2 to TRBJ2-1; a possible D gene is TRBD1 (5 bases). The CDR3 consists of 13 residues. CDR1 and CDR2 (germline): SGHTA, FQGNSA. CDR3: CVSSLEGVNEQFF. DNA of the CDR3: TGTGTCAGCAGCTTAGAAGGGGTAAATGAGCAGTTCTTC.

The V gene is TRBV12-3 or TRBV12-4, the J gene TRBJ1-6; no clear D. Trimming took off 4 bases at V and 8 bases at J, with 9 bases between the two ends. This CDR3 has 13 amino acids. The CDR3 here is CASSYGPYSPLHF. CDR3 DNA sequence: TGTGCCAGCAGTTACGGGCCTTATTCACCCCTCCACTTT.

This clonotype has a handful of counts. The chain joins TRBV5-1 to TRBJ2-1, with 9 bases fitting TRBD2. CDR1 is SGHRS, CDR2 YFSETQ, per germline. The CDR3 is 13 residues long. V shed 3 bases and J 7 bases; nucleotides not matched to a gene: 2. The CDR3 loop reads CASSSGLANEQFF. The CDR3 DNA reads TGCGCCAGCAGCTCGGGACTAGCTAATGAGCAGTTCTTC.

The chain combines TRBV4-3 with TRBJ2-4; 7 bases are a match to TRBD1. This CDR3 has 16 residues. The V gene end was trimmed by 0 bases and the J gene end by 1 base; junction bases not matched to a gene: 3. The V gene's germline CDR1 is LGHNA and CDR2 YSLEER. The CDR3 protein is CASSQERRGAKNIQYF. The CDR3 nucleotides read TGCGCCAGCAGCCAAGAACGCAGGGGGGCCAAAAACATTCAGTACTTC.

As DNA, the CDR3 is TGTGCCAGCAGTGGCAGGGGTGGGCGCTCCTACAATGAGCAGTTCTTC. Protein: CASSGRGGRSYNEQFF. The chain is built from TRBV6-1 and TRBJ2-1; a weak D match, TRBD1 (6 bases). Germline CDR1 reads MNHNS; CDR2 reads SASEGT. V lost 4 bases to trimming and J lost 0 bases, with 13 bases between them. The CDR3 length is 16 residues.

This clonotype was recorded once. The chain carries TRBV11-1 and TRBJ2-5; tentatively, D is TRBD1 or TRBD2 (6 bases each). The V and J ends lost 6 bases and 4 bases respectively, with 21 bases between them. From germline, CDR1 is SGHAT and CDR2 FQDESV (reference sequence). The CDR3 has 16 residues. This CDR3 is CASRQASGASPETQYF. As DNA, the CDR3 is TGTGCCAGCAGACAGGCGTCGGGGGCCTCCCCAGAGACCCAGTACTTC. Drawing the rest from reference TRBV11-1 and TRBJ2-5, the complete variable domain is EAEVAQSPRYKITEKSQAVAFWCDPISGHATLYWYRQILGQGPELLVQFQDESVVDDSQLPKDRFSAERLKGVDSTLKIQPAELGDSAMYLCASRQASGASPETQYFGPGTRLLVL.

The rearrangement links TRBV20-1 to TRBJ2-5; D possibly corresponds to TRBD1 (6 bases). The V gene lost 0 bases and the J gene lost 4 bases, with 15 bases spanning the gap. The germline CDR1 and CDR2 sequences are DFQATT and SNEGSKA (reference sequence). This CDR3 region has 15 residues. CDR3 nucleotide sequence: TGCAGTGCTAGAGAACCAGGGGACCGAGGAGAGACCCAGTACTTC. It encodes CSAREPGDRGETQYF.

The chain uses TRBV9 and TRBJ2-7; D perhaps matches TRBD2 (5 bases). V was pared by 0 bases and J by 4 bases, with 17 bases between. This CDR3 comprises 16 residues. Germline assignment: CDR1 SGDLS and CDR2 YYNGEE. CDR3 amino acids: CASSVGGGLEGYEQYF. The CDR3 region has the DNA TGTGCCAGCAGCGTAGGAGGTGGACTTGAAGGGTACGAGCAGTACTTC.

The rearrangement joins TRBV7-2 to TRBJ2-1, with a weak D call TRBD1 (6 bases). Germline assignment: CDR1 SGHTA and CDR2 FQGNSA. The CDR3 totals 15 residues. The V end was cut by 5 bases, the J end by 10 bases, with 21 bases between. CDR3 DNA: TGTGCCAGCAGCCCCTACAGGGCTCGCGGCCACGAGCAGTTCTTC. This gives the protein CASSPYRARGHEQFF.

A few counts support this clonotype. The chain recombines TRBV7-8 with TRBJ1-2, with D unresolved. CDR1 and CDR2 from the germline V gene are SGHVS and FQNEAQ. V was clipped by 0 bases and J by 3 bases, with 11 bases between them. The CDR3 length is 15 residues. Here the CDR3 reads CASSLAGLQDYGYTF. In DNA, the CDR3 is TGTGCCAGCAGCTTAGCTGGACTCCAGGACTATGGCTACACCTTC.

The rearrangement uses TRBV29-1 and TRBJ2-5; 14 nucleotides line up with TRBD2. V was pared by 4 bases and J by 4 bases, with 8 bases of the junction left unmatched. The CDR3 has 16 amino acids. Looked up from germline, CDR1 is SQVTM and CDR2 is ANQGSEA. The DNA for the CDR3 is TGCAGCGTTGGGACTAGCGGGGGGAACGGGTTAGAGACCCAGTACTTC. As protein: CSVGTSGGNGLETQYF.

CDR3 DNA: TGTGCCAGCAGTTACCAAACAGGGCGCGCTGAAGCTTTCTTT. It is translated as CASSYQTGRAEAFF. The V call is TRBV12-3 or TRBV12-4, the J call TRBJ1-1; D may be TRBD1 (6 bases). CDR3 length equals 14 residues. Trimming removed 4 bases at V and 6 bases at J, with 15 bases between.

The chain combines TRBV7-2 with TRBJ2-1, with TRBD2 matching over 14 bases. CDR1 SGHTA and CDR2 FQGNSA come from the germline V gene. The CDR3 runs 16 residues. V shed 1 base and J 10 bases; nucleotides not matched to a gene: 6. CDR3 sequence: CASSLGLAGGLKEQFF. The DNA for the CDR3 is TGTGCCAGCAGCTTAGGACTAGCGGGGGGGCTCAAGGAGCAGTTCTTC.

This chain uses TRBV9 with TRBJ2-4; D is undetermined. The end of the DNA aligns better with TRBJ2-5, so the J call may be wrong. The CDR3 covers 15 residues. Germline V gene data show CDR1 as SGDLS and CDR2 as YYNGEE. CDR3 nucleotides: TGTGCCAGCAGCGTACAAGGGAACTCCCAAGAGACCCAGTACTTC. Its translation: CASSVQGNSQETQYF.

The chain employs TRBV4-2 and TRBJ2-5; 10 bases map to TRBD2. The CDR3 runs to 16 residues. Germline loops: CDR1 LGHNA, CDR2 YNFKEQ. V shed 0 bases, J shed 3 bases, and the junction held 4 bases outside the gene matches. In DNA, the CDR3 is TGTGCCAGCAGCCAAGAAGACCTAGCGGGGGAAGAGACCCAGTACTTC. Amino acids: CASSQEDLAGEETQYF.